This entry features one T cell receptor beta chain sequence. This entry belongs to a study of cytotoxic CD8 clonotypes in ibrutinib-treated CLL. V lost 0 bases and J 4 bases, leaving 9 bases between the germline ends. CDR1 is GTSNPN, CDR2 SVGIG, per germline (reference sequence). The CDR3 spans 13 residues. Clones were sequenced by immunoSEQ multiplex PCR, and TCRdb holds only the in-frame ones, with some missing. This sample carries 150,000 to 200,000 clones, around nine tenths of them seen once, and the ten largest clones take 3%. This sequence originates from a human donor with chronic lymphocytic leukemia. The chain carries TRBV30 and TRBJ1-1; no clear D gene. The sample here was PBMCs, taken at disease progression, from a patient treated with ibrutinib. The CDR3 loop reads CAWSVTWGTEAFF. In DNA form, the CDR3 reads TGTGCCTGGAGTGTAACCTGGGGCACTGAAGCTTTCTTT. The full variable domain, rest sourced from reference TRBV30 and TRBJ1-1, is SQTIHQWPATLVQPVGSPLSLECTVEGTSNPNLYWYRQAAGRGLQLLFYSVGIGQISSEVPQNLSASRPQDRQFILSSKKLLLSDSGFYLCAWSVTWGTEAFFGQGTRLTVV.